This entry lists 6 T cell receptor beta chains sequenced from one sample in a study of T cell changes during pregnancy in multiple sclerosis. Libraries were prepared by immunoSEQ multiplex PCR; TCRdb keeps only in-frame clonotypes and omits some of them. The sample records 30,000 to 45,000 clones, 91% being singletons. Specimen: CD4+ T cells from peripheral blood mononuclear cells, collected in the second trimester of pregnancy. These receptors all come from a female donor in good health, enrolled as a control in a pregnancy study.

V gene TRBV9 combines with J gene TRBJ2-1; no definite D call. Germline CDR1 is SGDLS and CDR2 is YYNGEE. With 0 bases removed from V and 6 bases from J, the gap between germline ends came to 7 bases. This CDR3 is 13 amino acids long. The CDR3 nucleotides read TGTGCCAGCAGCGTAGCTGTGTTCAATGAGCAGTTCTTC. Protein sequence: CASSVAVFNEQFF.

This rearrangement joins TRBV5-1 to TRBJ2-2; 7 bases map to TRBD1. V was pared by 5 bases and J by 4 bases, with 11 bases of the junction left unmatched. The CDR3 is made up of 16 amino acids. Germline lookup yields CDR1 SGHRS and CDR2 YFSETQ. The chain's CDR3 is CASRVVGRGSTGELFF. CDR3 sequence (DNA): TGCGCCAGCAGAGTGGTGGGCAGGGGGTCCACCGGGGAGCTGTTTTTT.

The table lists this clone with a count of one. The chain links TRBV2 to TRBJ1-5; 9 bases agree with TRBD1. The CDR3 runs to 15 residues. V lost 8 bases and J lost 6; bases outside the gene matches: 11. CDR1 is SNHLY and CDR2 is FYNNEI in the germline V gene. The CDR3 is CASGETGTGFQPQHF. The CDR3 bases are TGTGCCAGCGGGGAAACCGGGACAGGGTTTCAGCCCCAGCATTTT. Full variable domain (rest looked up from reference TRBV2 and TRBJ1-5): EPEVTQTPSHQVTQMGQEVILRCVPISNHLYFYWYRQILGQKVEFLVSFYNNEISEKSEIFDDQFSVERPDGSNFTLKIRSTKLEDSAMYFCASGETGTGFQPQHFGDGTRLSIL.

The chain uses TRBV18 and TRBJ1-2; 10 bases align to TRBD1. Germline values: CDR1 KGHSH, CDR2 LQKENI. The CDR3 runs to 13 residues. V lost 4 bases, J lost 8 bases, and 4 bases stayed unmatched. CDR3 protein: CASSQDRGRGYTF. The CDR3 coding sequence is TGTGCCAGCTCACAAGACAGGGGGCGAGGCTACACCTTC.

The chain couples TRBV6-6 to TRBJ2-1; D is uncertain. This CDR3 has 14 residues. Trimming left V 0 bases short and J 3 bases short, with 6 bases between. CDR1 and CDR2 (germline): MNHNY, SVGAGI (reference sequence). CDR3 amino acids: CASSYSSLYNEQFF. The CDR3 nucleotides are TGTGCCAGCAGTTACTCTTCCCTCTACAATGAGCAGTTCTTC.

For this clone: Sequence at one end of the junction differs from germline and may be a read error. The V gene is TRBV7-7, the J gene TRBJ2-5, with TRBD2 matching 7 bases. This CDR3 comprises 13 residues. The germline V gene encodes CDR1 SSHAT and CDR2 FNYEAQ (reference sequence). The chain's CDR3 is CASSSDGRETQYF. The DNA of the CDR3 is TGTGCTAGCAGCTCAGACGGGAGGGAGACCCAGTACTTC. Full variable domain (remainder filled in from reference TRBV7-7 and TRBJ2-5): GAGVSQSPRYKVTKRGQDVTLRCDPISSHATLYWYQQALGQGPEFLTYFNYEAQPDKSGLPSDRFSAERPEGSISTLTIQRTEQRDSAMYRCASSSDGRETQYFGPGTRLLVL.